Included here is one T cell receptor beta chain sequence, with context. As yet, its antigen is unknown. CDR1 is LNHDA and CDR2 is SQIVND in the germline V gene (reference sequence). This CDR3 region has 15 residues. The V and J ends lost 0 bases and 6 bases, in that order; junction bases with no gene match: 4. This specimen comes from a study of Tregs in tolerant kidney transplant recipients. About the research overall: Mixed chimerism was transient after nonmyeloablative marrow transplants from related graft donors.

Regarding the study as a whole: For some patients, primers changed over time, blocking nucleotide-level comparison.

Produced via immunoSEQ multiplex PCR; TCRdb's table is partial and in-frame only. This table has tens of thousands of clones, 98% appearing once. Sequencing was performed on CD4+ T cells from blood, taken before the transplant. This chain links TRBV19 with TRBJ1-2, with 10 bases that match TRBD1. This TCR derives from a human donor who received a combined kidney and bone marrow transplant. As DNA, the CDR3 is TGTGCCAGTAGTATAGATCGGGGACAGGGGAATGGCTACACCTTC. This gives the protein CASSIDRGQGNGYTF.